The 18 T cell receptor beta chains below all came from one sample that was sequenced in a study of T cell responses to AZD1222 COVID-19 vaccine. Here immunoSEQ multiplex PCR was the method, and the copy in TCRdb shows in-frame clones only, minus some. The top ten clones hold about 1.6% of a sample with about 110,000 clones, around 90% of them seen once. The starting material was peripheral blood, obtained on day 0 of AZD1222 vaccination. The source of these receptors is an adult in good health.

The rearrangement joins TRBV14 to TRBJ1-1, with TRBD1 identical over 10 bases. The germline V gene encodes CDR1 SGHDN and CDR2 FVKESK. CDR3 size: 15 residues. Unmatched junction bases numbered 2, after V lost 3 bases and J lost 1 base. DNA for the CDR3: TGTGCCAGCAGCCACGGGGACAGGGGGAACACTGAAGCTTTCTTT. It is translated as CASSHGDRGNTEAFF.

This clone occurred a few times. The gene calls are TRBV11-3 and TRBJ2-2; 7 bases line up with TRBD1. There are 13 residues in the CDR3. Germline CDR1 and CDR2: SGHNT and YENEEA. V lost 4 bases and J lost 6; bases outside the gene matches: 2. The chain's CDR3 is CASSYQGAGELFF. DNA for the CDR3: TGTGCCAGCAGCTACCAGGGGGCCGGGGAGCTGTTTTTT.

The gene calls are TRBV19 and TRBJ1-6; D unresolved. V lost 5 bases and J 7 bases, leaving 9 bases between the germline ends. Germline V gene lookup returns CDR1 LNHDA and CDR2 SQIVND (reference sequence). The CDR3 extends over 13 amino acids. Here the CDR3 reads CASSSGWNSPLHF. CDR3 nucleotides: TGTGCCAGTAGTTCTGGATGGAATTCACCCCTCCACTTT.

The rearrangement uses TRBV5-1 and TRBJ2-3, with D hard to call. The CDR3 length is 14 residues. Trimming took 6 bases from V and 0 from J, leaving 11 bases between them. Germline values: CDR1 SGHRS, CDR2 YFSETQ. This chain's CDR3 is CASTLGSSTDTQYF. The CDR3 nucleotides are TGCGCCAGCACTCTTGGTTCTAGCACAGATACGCAGTATTTT.

The V call is TRBV18, the J call TRBJ1-1; TRBD1 agrees at 7 bases. This CDR3 contains 14 residues. V shed 5 bases and J 2 bases; nucleotides not matched to a gene: 5. Germline CDR1 reads KGHSH; CDR2 reads LQKENI. The CDR3 spells CASSVRDSNTEAFF. For the CDR3, the DNA is TGTGCCAGCTCAGTTCGGGACAGTAACACTGAAGCTTTCTTT.

This sequence joins TRBV7-8 and TRBJ1-1, with no clear D. The CDR3 is made up of 15 amino acids. V lost 2 bases to trimming and J lost 0 bases, with 10 bases between them. CDR1 and CDR2 (germline): SGHVS, FQNEAQ. The CDR3 loop reads CASSLSDGLNTEAFF. The CDR3, as DNA: TGTGCCAGCAGCTTATCAGACGGATTGAACACTGAAGCTTTCTTT.

This clone was recorded only once. The genes are TRBV27 and TRBJ1-6, with D perhaps TRBD1 (6 bases). The V gene's germline CDR1 is MNHEY and CDR2 SMNVEV (reference sequence). The V and J ends lost 1 base and 9 bases respectively, with 16 bases between them. The CDR3 loop spans 16 amino acids. The CDR3 here is CASSLLGGRSGSPLHF. The CDR3 region has the DNA TGTGCCAGCAGTTTATTGGGGGGGCGCTCCGGTTCACCCCTCCACTTT.

The rearrangement uses TRBV5-4 and TRBJ1-2; D possibly corresponds to TRBD1 (5 bases). This CDR3 is 18 amino acids long. Germline V gene sequence: CDR1 SGHNT, CDR2 YYREEE (reference sequence). The germline V and J ends were trimmed by 4 bases and 0 bases, with 22 bases remaining between them. The CDR3 bases are TGTGCCAGCAGCCTCGCCGGGGGTCAGGGCCTTACTAACTATGGCTACACCTTC. Amino acids: CASSLAGGQGLTNYGYTF.

The CDR3 region has the DNA TGTGCCAGCAGCTTACAGGGGGCGCTTTTTGCTTCACCCCTCCACTTT. Protein sequence: CASSLQGALFASPLHF. V gene TRBV7-9 combines with J gene TRBJ1-6, with 8 bases aligning to TRBD1. The CDR3 runs to 16 residues. Germline V lookup: CDR1 SEHNR, CDR2 FQNEAQ (reference sequence). With 2 bases clipped from V and 9 bases from J, the junction kept 9 bases outside the gene matches.

This clone was seen more than once but under ten times. This chain connects TRBV5-1 to TRBJ1-1; TRBD1 is a possible D gene (5 bases). From germline, CDR1 is SGHRS and CDR2 YFSETQ. The CDR3 extends over 14 amino acids. The V gene lost 0 bases and the J gene lost 7 bases, with 13 bases spanning the gap. The chain's CDR3 is CASSLAPGKDEAFF. The CDR3 DNA is TGCGCCAGCAGCTTGGCACCAGGGAAGGATGAAGCTTTCTTT.

In its sample, this clone was seen once. The V and J genes are TRBV14 and TRBJ1-3; a weak D match, TRBD1 (5 bases). Trimming stripped 4 bases from V and 2 bases from J, with 9 bases between. There are 14 residues in the CDR3. CDR1 is SGHDN and CDR2 is FVKESK in the germline V gene. The CDR3 spells CASSLGTAGNTIYF. The DNA for the CDR3 is TGTGCCAGCAGCCTTGGGACCGCTGGAAACACCATATATTTT.

This clone was counted a single time. The chain is built from TRBV6-5 and TRBJ1-3, with D unclear. CDR1 is MNHEY and CDR2 is SVGAGI in the germline V gene. The germline V and J ends were trimmed by 2 bases and 0 bases, with 11 bases remaining between them. This CDR3 has 16 residues. CDR3 protein: CASSYGGRSSGNTIYF. The CDR3 region has the DNA TGTGCCAGCAGTTACGGAGGACGGTCCTCTGGAAACACCATATATTTT.

This chain connects TRBV12-3 or TRBV12-4 to TRBJ1-4; D remains ambiguous. V lost 3 bases and J lost 0, with 2 bases in between. CDR3 length: 13 amino acids. CDR3 sequence (DNA): TGTGCCAGCAGTTTGACAACTAATGAAAAACTGTTTTTT. Protein: CASSLTTNEKLFF.

This clone was recorded only once. V gene TRBV24-1 combines with J gene TRBJ1-2; D remains unclear. The V gene lost 1 base and the J gene lost 6 bases, with 11 bases spanning the gap. The CDR3 consists of 14 residues. Germline lookup yields CDR1 KGHDR and CDR2 SFDVKD. CDR3 in DNA: TGTGCCACCAGTGATTTTCCTCGGACGGATGGCTACACCTTC. Encoded protein: CATSDFPRTDGYTF.

This clone was counted a single time. This rearrangement joins TRBV5-8 to TRBJ2-7, with D unclear. V gave up 0 bases and J gave up 1 base, with 5 bases separating them. This CDR3 contains 13 residues. The V gene's germline CDR1 is SGHTS and CDR2 YDEGEE. The CDR3 DNA reads as TGTGCCAGCAGCTTGGAAGGGTCCTACGAGCAGTACTTC. It translates to CASSLEGSYEQYF.

This clone showed up just once. The chain recombines TRBV6-5 with TRBJ2-3, with unresolved D. There are 14 residues in the CDR3. Germline CDR1 is MNHEY and CDR2 is SVGAGI. V was clipped by 6 bases and J by 4 bases, with 14 bases between them. The CDR3: CASSGRFHADTQYF. The CDR3 DNA sequence: TGTGCCAGCAGCGGCAGGTTCCATGCAGATACGCAGTATTTT.

The chain is built from TRBV12-3 or TRBV12-4 and TRBJ1-2; D remains ambiguous. The CDR3 length is 13 residues. With 7 bases removed from V and 6 bases from J, the gap between germline ends came to 15 bases. The CDR3: CASTTGRRNGYTF. CDR3 sequence (DNA): TGTGCCAGCACCACGGGTAGAAGGAATGGCTACACCTTC.

This clone was seen a handful of times. The V gene is TRBV11-2, the J gene TRBJ2-1, with a tentative D call TRBD2 (5 bases). The V and J ends lost 0 bases and 7 bases respectively, with 7 bases between them. CDR1 SGHAT and CDR2 FQNNGV come from the germline V gene. The CDR3 loop spans 13 amino acids. The CDR3: CASSLDRENEQFF. The CDR3, as DNA: TGTGCCAGCAGCTTAGATCGGGAAAATGAGCAGTTCTTC.